This note documents a single T cell receptor (beta chain) sequence. TCRdb's copy holds only in-frame clones and misses some; the assay was immunoSEQ multiplex PCR. This sample has approximately 130,000 clones, with roughly four fifths found just once. In terms of age and location, participants ranged from roughly 18 to 100 years and lived in about 25 US areas. Recovered status applied to Cohort 3 donors who had two consecutive negative PCRs. It also applied to those with clearance or with symptom resolution. This sample stems from a study of blood T cell repertoires in COVID-19. Overall study: Nucleic acid was either cDNA or gDNA, and it came from T cells, B-cell-depleted T cells, or PBMCs.

V shed 5 bases and J 3 bases; nucleotides not matched to a gene: 17. The V gene's germline CDR1 is SEHNR and CDR2 FQNEAQ (reference sequence). CDR3 length equals 19 residues. The gene calls are TRBV7-9 and TRBJ2-4; TRBD1 agrees at 9 bases. Sequenced sample: PBMCs or T cells enriched from blood (not recorded which). The sequence was obtained from a man younger than 40 who had recovered from COVID-19. DNA of the CDR3: TGTGCCAGCAGCCCCCAAAGGGAGCCGGGACAGGGAGGCAAAAACATTCAGTACTTC. As protein: CASSPQREPGQGGKNIQYF.